This paragraph reports one T cell receptor (beta chain). Its antigen is not known. Sequencing was performed with immunoSEQ multiplex PCR; in TCRdb, only in-frame clones are kept and a portion is missing. The sample lists 100,000 to 150,000 clones, 88% occurring once. Germline values: CDR1 MNHNS, CDR2 SASEGT. The CDR3 totals 14 residues. V was pared by 9 bases and J by 3 bases, with 18 bases between. The data belong to a study of cytomegalovirus exposure and HLA in healthy donors. Study-wide points: 164 TCR beta chains were listed as cytomegalovirus-associated. The finding came from a later analysis; first-cohort TCR clusters tended to co-occur in the roughly 110 validation repertoires. For cytomegalovirus status, the classifier reportedly gave diagnoses with high specificity and sensitivity.

The sample was PBMCs. The TCR comes from a man between 25 and 39 years old in good health and CMV-seronegative. The chain joins TRBV6-1 to TRBJ2-7, with D possibly matching TRBD1 (5 bases). CDR3 region: CASSSDRFLYEQYF. CDR3 bases: TGTGCCAGTTCATCTGACAGATTCCTCTACGAGCAGTACTTC.